Given below is one T cell receptor beta chain in context. The antigen remains undetermined. This sample was taken from a study of CD8+CD57+ T cells in acquired aplastic anemia. Study-level results: A set of twenty-nine CD8+ CDR3 sequences was shared between patients and controls, and these sequences appeared highly expressed in patients.

The CDR3 totals 13 residues. Trimming took 8 bases from V and 9 from J; bases not matched to a gene: 11. The V gene's germline CDR1 is MNHNY and CDR2 SVGAGI (reference sequence). Researchers used genomic DNA as the template to profile TCR beta VDJ and CDR3. TCRdb passed the reads through MiXCR, listing each CDR3 protein once. The repertoire holds 200,000 to 250,000 distinct CDR3 sequences, with roughly 60% as singletons. Before being chosen for sequencing, patients had shown CD8+CD57+ cell expansion by flow cytometry. Material: sorted CD4+, CD8+, or CD8+CD57+ T cells (not recorded which) from PBMCs. The TCR comes from a human donor with aplastic anemia. The gene calls are TRBV6-6 and TRBJ2-3; TRBD1 matches 7 bases. CDR3 bases: TGTGCCAGCTCACCACCCCCAGGGGGAACGCAGTATTTT. This sequence encodes CASSPPPGGTQYF.